One and the same sample provided the 16 T cell receptor beta chains below, sequenced in a study of CD8 T cells in ankylosing spondylitis. A single record per CDR3 protein comes from TCRdb applying MiXCR to the 5' RACE reads. The sample contains some 240,000 distinct CDR3 sequences, 8% to 9.5% of which appear only once. Sample: blood, either unsorted or a sorted T cell fraction (not recorded which). These receptors all stem from a male donor with ankylosing spondylitis or in good health (not recorded which).

The sample holds many counts of this clonotype. The V gene is TRBV20-1, the J gene TRBJ2-7, with a weak D call TRBD2 (7 bases). The V end was cut by 0 bases, the J end by 2 bases, with 14 bases between. Germline V gene lookup returns CDR1 DFQATT and CDR2 SNEGSKA (reference sequence). There are 15 residues in the CDR3. The CDR3 sequence: CSARDRAGATYEQYF. The CDR3 DNA reads TGCAGTGCTAGAGATCGGGCGGGGGCCACCTACGAGCAGTACTTC.

At least ten counts were recorded for this clonotype. This rearrangement joins TRBV7-6 to TRBJ2-5; TRBD2 agrees at 7 bases. The V and J ends lost 3 bases and 1 base, in that order; junction bases with no gene match: 2. This CDR3 has 14 amino acids. The germline gives CDR1 SGHVS, CDR2 FNYEAQ. The DNA for the CDR3 is TGTGCCAGCAGCTTGACTAGCTCCCAAGAGACCCAGTACTTC. Translating it yields CASSLTSSQETQYF.

This clonotype showed up many times. This chain joins TRBV9 and TRBJ2-2, with TRBD2 identical over 7 bases. Germline CDR1 and CDR2: SGDLS and YYNGEE. This CDR3 region has 16 residues. V was pared by 1 base and J by 6 bases, with 9 bases of the junction left unmatched. CDR3 coding DNA: TGTGCCAGCAGCGTAAATCCAGCGGGAAGGGCCGGGGAGCTGTTTTTT. Translated: CASSVNPAGRAGELFF.

This clonotype has ten or more counts. The chain is built from TRBV28 and TRBJ2-1; D is unclear. The V and J ends lost 3 bases and 9 bases respectively, with 12 bases between them. In germline, CDR1 is MDHEN, CDR2 SYDVKM. CDR3 length: 13 amino acids. DNA of the CDR3: TGTGCCAGCAGTTTGGTCCCCTCGGGTGAGCAGTTCTTC. Translation gives CASSLVPSGEQFF.

This clonotype was counted a single time. V usage is TRBV20-1 and J usage is TRBJ2-7; 7 nucleotides agree with TRBD1. Looked up from germline, CDR1 is DFQATT and CDR2 is SNEGSKA (reference sequence). The CDR3 has 11 amino acids. J gave up 2 bases and V 7 bases, and 2 bases lay outside the gene matches. CDR3 residues: CSVQGAYEQYF. Written as DNA, the CDR3 is TGCAGTGTTCAGGGGGCCTACGAGCAGTACTTC.

J is TRBJ2-1 and V is TRBV5-1, with a tentative D call TRBD2 (5 bases). The V and J ends lost 7 bases and 4 bases respectively, with 18 bases between them. The CDR3 spans 15 residues. Germline V gene data show CDR1 as SGHRS and CDR2 as YFSETQ. CDR3 region: CASSTRAGAYNEQFF. The CDR3 DNA follows: TGCGCCAGCTCCACTAGGGCAGGCGCGTACAATGAGCAGTTCTTC.

This clonotype was counted many times. The J gene is TRBJ2-7, the V gene TRBV20-1; possibly TRBD1 for D (5 bases). V lost 3 bases and J lost 4, with 10 bases in between. This CDR3 contains 12 residues. Germline V gene sequence: CDR1 DFQATT, CDR2 SNEGSKA (reference sequence). DNA of the CDR3: TGCAGTGCTAGGGTTGACAGATACGAGCAGTACTTC. Its translation is CSARVDRYEQYF.

The V and J genes are TRBV30 and TRBJ1-1; unclear D gene. The V end was cut by 2 bases, the J end by 0 bases, with 7 bases between. The length of the CDR3 is 13 residues. Germline V gene data show CDR1 as GTSNPN and CDR2 as SVGIG (reference sequence). The DNA of the CDR3 is TGTGCCTGGAGTTTAGGGTTGAACACTGAAGCTTTCTTT. Residues: CAWSLGLNTEAFF.

This clonotype was detected many times. The V gene is TRBV4-3, the J gene TRBJ1-6; tentatively, D is TRBD1 (5 bases). CDR1 is LGHNA, CDR2 YSLEER, per germline. V was trimmed by 0 bases and J by 0 bases, leaving 18 bases between them. CDR3 length: 20 residues. The DNA for the CDR3 is TGCGCCAGCAGCCAAGATCAGGGAGGGGTCCCAAGCTCCTATAATTCACCCCTCCACTTT. Translating it yields CASSQDQGGVPSSYNSPLHF.

The chain joins TRBV7-2 to TRBJ1-1; no clear D gene. Trimming took 0 bases from V and 0 from J, leaving 17 bases between them. CDR1 is SGHTA and CDR2 is FQGNSA in the germline V gene. The CDR3 has 18 amino acids. The CDR3, as DNA: TGTGCCAGCAGCTTAGCGCTACAGACATCGGTCATGAACACTGAAGCTTTCTTT. Amino acid sequence: CASSLALQTSVMNTEAFF.

This clonotype occurred many times. The chain employs TRBV5-5 and TRBJ1-1; no clear D. The CDR3 is 14 amino acids. Per the germline V gene, CDR1 is SGHKS and CDR2 is YYEKEE (reference sequence). V was pared by 4 bases and J by 1 base, with 11 bases between. The CDR3, as DNA: TGTGCCAGCAGCCCCCCCCGAGGGAACACTGAAGCTTTCTTT. Protein: CASSPPRGNTEAFF.

There are many counts of this clonotype. The V and J genes are TRBV29-1 and TRBJ1-6; the D is unclear. CDR1 is SQVTM, CDR2 ANQGSEA, per germline. The germline V and J ends were trimmed by 7 bases and 4 bases, with 11 bases remaining between them. The CDR3 contains 13 residues. CDR3 bases: TGCAGCGCCTTGACGGAATATAATTCACCCCTCCACTTT. This sequence encodes CSALTEYNSPLHF.

There are many counts of this clonotype. The chain combines TRBV7-2 with TRBJ1-2; D may be TRBD1 (6 bases). In germline, CDR1 is SGHTA, CDR2 FQGNSA. The V end lost 5 bases, the J end lost 2 bases, and 9 bases lay between the germline ends. The CDR3 extends over 13 amino acids. CDR3 coding DNA: TGTGCCAGCAGCCCAGGGGTAAACTATGGCTACACCTTC. As protein: CASSPGVNYGYTF.

This clonotype was detected many times. V gene TRBV20-1 combines with J gene TRBJ2-3, with D tentatively TRBD2 (6 bases). Per the germline V gene, CDR1 is DFQATT and CDR2 is SNEGSKA (reference sequence). The CDR3 has 16 amino acids. Trimming cost V 2 bases and J 3 bases, with 18 bases left between them. Here the CDR3 DNA reads TGCAGTGCTAGAAGCTTTCGGGGGTCGTGGACAGATACGCAGTATTTT. As protein: CSARSFRGSWTDTQYF.

This clonotype was counted ten times or more. Here the CDR3 reads CASSATRAQGTQYF. Written as DNA, the CDR3 is TGTGCCAGCAGCGCGACTAGGGCCCAAGGAACCCAGTACTTC. The J gene is TRBJ2-5, the V gene TRBV7-2, with D perhaps matching TRBD2 (6 bases). Trimming cost V 5 bases and J 8 bases, with 18 bases left between them. Germline V lookup: CDR1 SGHTA, CDR2 FQGNSA. This CDR3 is 14 amino acids long.

This clonotype was counted only a few times. This chain joins TRBV20-1 and TRBJ2-7; 12 bases are a match to TRBD2. The CDR3 is made up of 15 amino acids. Per germline, CDR1 DFQATT and CDR2 SNEGSKA (reference sequence). V lost 5 bases to trimming and J lost 1 base; unmatched junction nucleotides: 6. CDR3: CSAGELAGGSYEQYF. CDR3 in DNA: TGCAGTGCTGGGGAACTAGCGGGAGGTTCCTACGAGCAGTACTTC.